This T cell receptor beta chain was obtained from a study of T cells in Graves' hyperthyroidism and ophthalmopathy. Study-level background: Peripheral blood was secured at the point of initial diagnosis, before any treatment. Broader study findings: Classification by a 13 V-J model distinguished ophthalmopathy from stable hyperthyroidism.

This clonotype appeared many times. Its specificity is unknown. The CDR3 extends over 20 amino acids. V lost 5 bases, J lost 3 bases, and 17 bases stayed unmatched. Germline V lookup: CDR1 SGHTA, CDR2 FQGNSA. From RNA transcripts, TCR beta CDR3 regions were amplified. The TCR CDR3 first-round RT-PCR relied on the HTBI primer set. A single record per CDR3 protein comes from TCRdb applying MiXCR to the multiplex PCR reads. The table lists some 570,000 distinct CDR3 sequences, 15% to 20% of them singletons, with roughly 15% in the top ten. The clonotype was recovered from a woman aged 18-29 years with Graves' ophthalmopathy. Sequencing input: blood. The chain combines TRBV7-2 with TRBJ1-6; 9 nucleotides align to TRBD1. The CDR3 DNA reads as TGTGCCAGCAGCCCTAGACCTTGGACAGGGGTAATCGGCTATAATTCACCCCTCCACTTT. Protein product: CASSPRPWTGVIGYNSPLHF.